Reported below is one TCR beta chain. There are a few counts of this clonotype. Its antigen remains unidentified. The input lacks base qualities; no much larger clone sits a single base away. The library came from PCR. The instrument was an Illumina HiSeq 2500. TCR library preparation used molecular barcoding, with unique molecular identifiers applied to normalize quantification of the TCRbeta repertoire. TCRdb redid the processing of the public reads, applying fastp at Q25 and MiXCR, and retained in-frame beta chains. Each CDR3 protein gets just one entry, which takes the most common genes and DNA from the rows behind it. This sample holds about 600,000 distinct CDR3 sequences; about 10% were observed only once. The biggest ten clones account for about 4.3% of the sample. This sample is drawn from a study of T-cell reconstitution after alpha-beta-depleted transplantation in children (dated by TCRdb to about 2016). Background on the whole study: Using TCR repertoire profiling, the study followed T-cell immune reconstitution in a quantitative way in children after TCRalphabeta/CD19-depleted allogeneic hematopoietic cell transplantation.

According to the germline V gene (reference sequence), CDR1 reads SEHNR and CDR2 reads FQNEAQ. The CDR3 goes from the cysteine to the phenylalanine over 17 residues. Of all the DNA, just the CDR3 is kept, 51 bases in frame from base 1. The V end gives up 5 bases and the J end 8 bases, leaving 16 bases in the junction not matched to a gene. Recombination joined TRBV7-9 with TRBJ2-1, with 9 middle bases fitting TRBD2. This clonotype was obtained from a human donor who donated a stem cell graft to a child with acute myeloid leukemia. The sample here was PBMCs from the stem cell graft donor, taken from the stem cell graft. Here is the DNA: TGTGCCAGCAGCCCCCCAATTAGCGGGAGAGAGGGCGATGAGCAGTTCTTC. Its protein product is CASSPPISGREGDEQFF.